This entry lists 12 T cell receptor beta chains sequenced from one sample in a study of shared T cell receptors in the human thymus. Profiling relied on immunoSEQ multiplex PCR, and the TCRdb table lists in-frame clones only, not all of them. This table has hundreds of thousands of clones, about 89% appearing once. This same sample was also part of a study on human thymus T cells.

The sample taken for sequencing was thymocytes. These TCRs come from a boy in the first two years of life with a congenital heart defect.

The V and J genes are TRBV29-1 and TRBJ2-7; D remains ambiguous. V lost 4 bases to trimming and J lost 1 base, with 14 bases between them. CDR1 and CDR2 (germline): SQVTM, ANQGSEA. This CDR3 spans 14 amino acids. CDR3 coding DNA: TGCAGCGTTGTTGTGCCCATACTTTCCTACGAGCAGTACTTC. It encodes CSVVVPILSYEQYF.

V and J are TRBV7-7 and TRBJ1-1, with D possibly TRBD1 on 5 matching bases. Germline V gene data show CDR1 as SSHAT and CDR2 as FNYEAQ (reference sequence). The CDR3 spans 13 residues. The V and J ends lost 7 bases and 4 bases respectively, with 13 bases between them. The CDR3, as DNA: TGTGCCAGCACCACGTGGGGCGGCACTGAAGCTTTCTTT. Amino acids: CASTTWGGTEAFF.

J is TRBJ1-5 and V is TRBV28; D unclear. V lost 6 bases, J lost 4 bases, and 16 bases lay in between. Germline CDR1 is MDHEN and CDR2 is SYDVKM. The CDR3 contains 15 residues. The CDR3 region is CASRYLDGINQPQHF. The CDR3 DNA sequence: TGTGCCAGCAGATATCTCGACGGGATAAATCAGCCCCAGCATTTT.

The CDR3 is CASSTLFQGQDYGYTF. CDR3 sequence (DNA): TGTGCCAGTAGTACGCTATTCCAGGGGCAGGACTATGGCTACACCTTC. V usage is TRBV19 and J usage is TRBJ1-2; D perhaps matches TRBD1 (6 bases). Deletions cut 4 bases from V and 3 bases from J, with 18 bases between. There are 16 residues in the CDR3. CDR1 and CDR2 from the germline V gene are LNHDA and SQIVND (reference sequence).

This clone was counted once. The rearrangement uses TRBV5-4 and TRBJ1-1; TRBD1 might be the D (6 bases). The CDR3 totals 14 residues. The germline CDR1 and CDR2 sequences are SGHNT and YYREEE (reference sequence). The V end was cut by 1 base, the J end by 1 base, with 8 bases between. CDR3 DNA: TGTGCCAGCAGCTTGTCGGACAGGAACACTGAAGCTTTCTTT. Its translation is CASSLSDRNTEAFF.

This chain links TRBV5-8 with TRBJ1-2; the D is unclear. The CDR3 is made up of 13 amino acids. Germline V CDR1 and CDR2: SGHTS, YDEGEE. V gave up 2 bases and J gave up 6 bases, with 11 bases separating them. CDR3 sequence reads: CASSFEGFDGYTF. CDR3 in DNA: TGTGCCAGCAGCTTCGAGGGATTCGATGGCTACACCTTC.

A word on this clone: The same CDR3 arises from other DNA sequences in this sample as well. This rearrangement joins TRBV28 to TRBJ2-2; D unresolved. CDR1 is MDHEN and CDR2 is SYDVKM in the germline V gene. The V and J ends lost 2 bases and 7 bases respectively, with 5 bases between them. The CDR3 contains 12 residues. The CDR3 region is CASSLVSGELFF. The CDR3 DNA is TGTGCCAGCAGTTTAGTGAGCGGGGAGCTGTTTTTT.

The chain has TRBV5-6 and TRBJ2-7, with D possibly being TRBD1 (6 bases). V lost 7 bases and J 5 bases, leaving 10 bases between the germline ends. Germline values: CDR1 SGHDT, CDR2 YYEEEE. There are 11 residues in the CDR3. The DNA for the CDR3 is TGTGCCAGCGGACAGACGGACGAGCAGTACTTC. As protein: CASGQTDEQYF. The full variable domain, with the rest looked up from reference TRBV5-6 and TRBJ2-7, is DAGVTQSPTHLIKTRGQQVTLRCSPKSGHDTVSWYQQALGQGPQFIFQYYEEEERQRGNFPDRFSGHQFPNYSSELNVNALLLGDSALYLCASGQTDEQYFGPGTRLTVT.

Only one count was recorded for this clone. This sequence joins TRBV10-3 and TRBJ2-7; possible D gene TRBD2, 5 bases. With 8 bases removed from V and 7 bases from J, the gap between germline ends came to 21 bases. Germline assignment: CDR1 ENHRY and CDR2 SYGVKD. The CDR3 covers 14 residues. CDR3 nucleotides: TGTGCCATCGGGTTAGAATGGAGAACGGGGGAGCAGTACTTC. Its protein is CAIGLEWRTGEQYF.

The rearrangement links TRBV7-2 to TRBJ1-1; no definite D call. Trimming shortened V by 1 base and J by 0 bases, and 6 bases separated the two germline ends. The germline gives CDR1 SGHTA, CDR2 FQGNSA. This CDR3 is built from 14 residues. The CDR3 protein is CASSLGRLNTEAFF. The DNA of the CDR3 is TGTGCCAGCAGCTTAGGTCGGTTGAACACTGAAGCTTTCTTT.

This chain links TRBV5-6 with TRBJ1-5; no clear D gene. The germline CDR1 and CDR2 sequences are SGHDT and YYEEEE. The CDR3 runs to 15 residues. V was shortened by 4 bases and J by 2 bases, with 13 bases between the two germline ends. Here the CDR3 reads CASSLRNGGNQPQHF. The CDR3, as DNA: TGTGCCAGCAGCCTACGGAACGGGGGCAATCAGCCCCAGCATTTT.

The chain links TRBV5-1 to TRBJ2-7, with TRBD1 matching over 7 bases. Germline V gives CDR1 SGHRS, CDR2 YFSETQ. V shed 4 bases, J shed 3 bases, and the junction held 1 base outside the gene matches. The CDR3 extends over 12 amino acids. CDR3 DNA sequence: TGCGCCAGCAGCGGGGACAGCTACGAGCAGTACTTC. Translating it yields CASSGDSYEQYF.